Below, 25 T cell receptor beta chains from the same sample are listed, as sequenced in a study of T-cell memory formation after mild COVID-19. Each CDR3 protein is one row after TCRdb ran MiXCR on the 5' RACE reads. Of around 470,000 distinct CDR3 sequences listed, 15% to 25% are singletons. The specimen was PBMCs or a T cell subset sorted from them (not recorded which). The receptors shown here come from an adult woman who had mild COVID-19 (a few samples of this study predate the infection). Cell type and time point are not known.

This clonotype occurred a few times. The V and J genes are TRBV19 and TRBJ2-7; 9 nucleotides line up with TRBD1. J was trimmed by 1 base and V by 7 bases; bases with no gene match: 11. The CDR3 length is 16 residues. CDR1 and CDR2 from the germline V gene are LNHDA and SQIVND (reference sequence). In DNA, the CDR3 is TGTGCCAGTACCCCCCGGTCCGGGACAGGGTCCTACGAGCAGTACTTC. Translation gives CASTPRSGTGSYEQYF.

This clonotype was observed a few times. The gene calls are TRBV6-5 and TRBJ1-1; D remains unclear. The CDR3 totals 13 residues. V was trimmed by 0 bases and J by 6 bases, leaving 8 bases between them. Germline CDR1 reads MNHEY; CDR2 reads SVGAGI. The CDR3 sequence is CASSYSGFSEAFF. The CDR3 DNA reads as TGTGCCAGCAGTTACTCAGGGTTCTCTGAAGCTTTCTTT.

This clonotype was found a few times. V usage is TRBV6-1 and J usage is TRBJ1-6; possible D gene TRBD1, 5 bases. The CDR3 is 12 residues long. V was trimmed by 2 bases and J by 11 bases, leaving 7 bases between them. The germline V gene encodes CDR1 MNHNS and CDR2 SASEGT. For the CDR3, the DNA is TGTGCCAGCAGTGAACAGGGCCCACCCCTCCACTTT. Translating gives CASSEQGPPLHF.

This clonotype was observed many times. The chain carries TRBV24-1 and TRBJ1-2; TRBD1 is a possible D gene (5 bases). CDR1 is KGHDR and CDR2 is SFDVKD in the germline V gene. V was clipped by 4 bases and J by 5 bases, with 13 bases between them. The CDR3 spans 14 residues. Written as DNA, the CDR3 is TGTGCCACCAGTGAACCGGGACGGCCATATGGCTACACCTTC. It codes for CATSEPGRPYGYTF.

The chain employs TRBV27 and TRBJ1-2; 8 bases line up with TRBD1. Germline lookup yields CDR1 MNHEY and CDR2 SMNVEV (reference sequence). This CDR3 region has 16 residues. The ends lost 6 bases at V and 2 bases at J; junction bases unmatched: 11. DNA of the CDR3: TGTGCCAGCAGCCTGAGGACAGGGACGGGGAACTATGGCTACACCTTC. It encodes CASSLRTGTGNYGYTF.

The chain combines TRBV12-3 or TRBV12-4 with TRBJ2-1; D might be TRBD2 (5 bases). The CDR3 totals 18 residues. Trimming removed 3 bases at V and 4 bases at J, with 22 bases between. The CDR3 sequence is CASSFSGGRPIRYNEQFF. CDR3 sequence (DNA): TGTGCCAGCAGTTTCTCGGGCGGGCGACCAATCCGTTACAATGAGCAGTTCTTC.

The chain is built from TRBV20-1 and TRBJ1-1; TRBD1 agrees at 10 bases. Germline assignment: CDR1 DFQATT and CDR2 SNEGSKA (reference sequence). CDR3 size: 16 residues. The V and J ends lost 3 bases and 4 bases, in that order; junction bases with no gene match: 11. CDR3 protein: CSARVTGTGAFTEAFF. CDR3 nucleotides: TGCAGTGCTAGGGTCACCGGGACAGGGGCGTTCACTGAAGCTTTCTTT.

The V gene is TRBV9, the J gene TRBJ2-1; 7 bases fit TRBD2. The CDR3 runs 14 residues. CDR1 and CDR2 from the germline V gene are SGDLS and YYNGEE. V trimming: 3 bases; J trimming: 9 bases; junction bases outside the gene matches: 9. Here the CDR3 DNA reads TGTGCCAGCAGCGAGGCTAACACGGGAGGTGAGCAGTTCTTC. It encodes CASSEANTGGEQFF.

This clonotype has only a few counts. The chain carries TRBV5-1 and TRBJ2-6, with TRBD1 as a possible D gene (5 bases). CDR1 is SGHRS, CDR2 YFSETQ, per germline. The CDR3 length is 17 residues. V was pared by 4 bases and J by 0 bases, with 14 bases between. The CDR3 DNA reads as TGCGCCAGCAGCCCAGGGTTAATGGACTCTGGGGCCAACGTCCTGACTTTC. Translated: CASSPGLMDSGANVLTF.

This chain links TRBV5-1 with TRBJ2-7, with D perhaps matching TRBD2 (5 bases). Germline CDR1 reads SGHRS; CDR2 reads YFSETQ. The CDR3 loop spans 15 amino acids. Between the trimmed V and J ends, which lost 4 bases and 2 bases, there was a span of 16 bases. The CDR3 bases are TGCGCCAGCAGCCTGCGGGCAGCTCAGCCCTACGAGCAGTACTTC. Translated: CASSLRAAQPYEQYF.

This clonotype was detected only once. The V call is TRBV12-3 or TRBV12-4, the J call TRBJ1-2, with a tentative D call TRBD1 (5 bases). The CDR3 sequence is 16 residues long. V dropped 3 bases and J dropped 7 bases, with 21 bases sitting between them. The CDR3 spells CASSLLPGPNSGGYTF. The CDR3 DNA sequence: TGTGCCAGCAGTTTGCTGCCGGGACCCAACTCAGGTGGCTACACCTTC.

This clonotype has just a few counts. V gene TRBV24-1 combines with J gene TRBJ2-1, with D unresolved. V gave up 3 bases and J gave up 7 bases, with 9 bases separating them. Germline CDR1 and CDR2: KGHDR and SFDVKD. This CDR3 contains 13 residues. In nucleotides, the CDR3 is TGTGCCACCAGTGATGTAGGTAGGAATGAGCAGTTCTTC. Translated: CATSDVGRNEQFF.

This clonotype came up a few times. The V and J genes are TRBV24-1 and TRBJ1-1; TRBD1 matches at 9 bases. The ends lost 7 bases at V and 3 bases at J; junction bases unmatched: 5. The germline V gene has CDR1 KGHDR and CDR2 SFDVKD. This CDR3 spans 14 amino acids. The CDR3 protein is CATRTGGSDTEAFF. The CDR3 DNA reads as TGTGCCACCAGAACAGGGGGCTCGGACACTGAAGCTTTCTTT.

This clonotype occurred a few times. The rearrangement uses TRBV9 and TRBJ1-5; D unclear. Germline values: CDR1 SGDLS, CDR2 YYNGEE. V gave up 0 bases and J gave up 4 bases, with 11 bases separating them. The CDR3 contains 15 residues. The CDR3: CASSVGKAENQPQHF. The CDR3, as DNA: TGTGCCAGCAGCGTAGGGAAGGCCGAGAATCAGCCCCAGCATTTT.

The V and J genes are TRBV16 and TRBJ2-7, with D uncertain. The CDR3 spans 14 residues. V gave up 1 base and J gave up 1 base, with 8 bases separating them. The germline V gene has CDR1 KGHSY and CDR2 FQNENV. The CDR3 here is CASSQLGPSYEQYF. CDR3 sequence (DNA): TGTGCCAGCAGCCAATTAGGGCCTTCCTACGAGCAGTACTTC.

This clonotype was found a few times. CDR3 in amino acids: CASSPSSGVTQYF. CDR3 sequence (DNA): TGTGCCAGCAGCCCATCCTCTGGCGTTACGCAGTATTTT. The V and J genes are TRBV7-9 and TRBJ2-3, with D unresolved. The CDR3 length is 13 residues. Between the trimmed V and J ends, which lost 5 bases and 8 bases, there was a span of 14 bases. In germline, CDR1 is SEHNR, CDR2 FQNEAQ (reference sequence). Based on the CDR3 plus reference TRBV7-9 and TRBJ2-3, the full variable domain is DTGVSQNPRHKITKRGQNVTFRCDPISEHNRLYWYRQTLGQGPEFLTYFQNEAQLEKSRLLSDRFSAERPKGSFSTLEIQRTEQGDSAMYLCASSPSSGVTQYFGPGTRLTVL.

The chain is built from TRBV7-9 and TRBJ1-2, with D possibly TRBD1 on 6 matching bases. The V and J ends lost 5 bases and 5 bases respectively, with 18 bases between them. Germline assignment: CDR1 SEHNR and CDR2 FQNEAQ (reference sequence). This CDR3 region has 15 residues. CDR3 sequence reads: CASSDLGQGLYGYTF. CDR3 in DNA: TGTGCCAGCAGCGACCTAGGGCAGGGGTTATATGGCTACACCTTC.

This clonotype has at least ten counts. The chain employs TRBV7-9 and TRBJ1-1; D is ambiguous. Germline V gene sequence: CDR1 SEHNR, CDR2 FQNEAQ (reference sequence). The CDR3 is 15 residues long. The germline V and J ends were trimmed by 3 bases and 0 bases, with 11 bases remaining between them. The CDR3 nucleotides read TGTGCCAGCAGCTTCCTACCAGTCATGAACACTGAAGCTTTCTTT. This sequence encodes CASSFLPVMNTEAFF.

V gene TRBV20-1 combines with J gene TRBJ2-1; 10 bases map to TRBD2. Germline V CDR1 and CDR2: DFQATT, SNEGSKA (reference sequence). The CDR3 is 15 amino acids. Trimming cost V 0 bases and J 6 bases; bases outside gene matches: 5. The CDR3 region has the DNA TGCAGTGCTAGAGATTGGGCTAGCGGGGGCAATGAGCAGTTCTTC. Residues: CSARDWASGGNEQFF.

This clonotype was counted a few times. The rearrangement links TRBV18 to TRBJ2-1, with D possibly called TRBD1 or TRBD2 (5 bases each). The CDR3 runs 14 residues. Germline loops: CDR1 KGHSH, CDR2 LQKENI. V shed 0 bases and J shed 6 bases, with 9 bases lying between them. CDR3 residues: CASSPPGTANEQFF. CDR3 nucleotide sequence: TGTGCCAGCTCACCACCAGGGACGGCCAATGAGCAGTTCTTC.

The sample holds a few counts of this clonotype. The chain carries TRBV3-1 and TRBJ1-1; D not certain. Trimming removed 1 base from V and 0 bases from J, with 12 bases in between. Germline CDR1 is LGHDT and CDR2 is YNNKEL (reference sequence). The CDR3 consists of 16 residues. The CDR3 here is CASSQGEGFVNTEAFF. CDR3 DNA sequence: TGTGCCAGCAGCCAAGGGGAAGGGTTCGTGAACACTGAAGCTTTCTTT.

The chain combines TRBV20-1 with TRBJ2-7; 8 bases map to TRBD2. J lost 5 bases, V lost 3 bases, and 3 bases had no gene match. This CDR3 region has 12 residues. Germline CDR1 and CDR2: DFQATT and SNEGSKA (reference sequence). The CDR3: CSASGGANEQYF. In DNA form, the CDR3 reads TGCAGTGCTAGCGGGGGGGCGAACGAGCAGTACTTC.

This clonotype was observed a few times. This chain uses TRBV7-9 with TRBJ2-7, with D hard to call. V dropped 5 bases and J dropped 2 bases, with 13 bases sitting between them. The CDR3 runs to 14 residues. Germline-derived CDR1 and CDR2 are SEHNR and FQNEAQ (reference sequence). DNA of the CDR3: TGTGCCAGCAGCGGCACCTTGGACCCCTACGAGCAGTACTTC. Amino acid sequence: CASSGTLDPYEQYF.

This chain connects TRBV20-1 to TRBJ2-3; TRBD2 agrees at 14 bases. This CDR3 contains 17 residues. V was pared by 5 bases and J by 1 base, with 8 bases of the junction left unmatched. Germline lookup yields CDR1 DFQATT and CDR2 SNEGSKA (reference sequence). CDR3 in amino acids: CSAPGTSGGLGTDTQYF. The CDR3 coding sequence is TGCAGTGCTCCCGGGACTAGCGGGGGACTGGGCACAGATACGCAGTATTTT.

Only a few counts were recorded for this clonotype. The chain carries TRBV6-6 and TRBJ1-5; 7 bases fit TRBD1. This CDR3 spans 18 amino acids. Trimming at V came to 1 base and at J to 3 bases, leaving 12 bases not matched to a gene. Germline CDR1 reads MNHNY; CDR2 reads SVGAGI (reference sequence). The CDR3 sequence is CASSYWGAGGAINQPQHF. The CDR3 DNA sequence: TGTGCCAGCAGTTACTGGGGGGCAGGGGGGGCCATCAATCAGCCCCAGCATTTT.